The rows below give T cell receptor beta chains drawn from one sample of a study of T cell repertoires in cytomegalovirus infection. TCRdb called the reads again in MiXCR, with one record for every CDR3 protein. The table records some 700,000 distinct CDR3 sequences, 35% of them present only once. Material: PBMCs. The receptors were gathered from a human donor in good health (CMV status not recorded). Some clones in this sample may be carry-over from other donors' samples. CDR3s include the opening cysteine and the closing phenylalanine or tryptophan. The order of the fields is J gene, V gene, CDR3 protein.

J: TRBJ2-7; V: TRBV2; CDR3: CASPAYHEQYF
J: TRBJ2-7; V: TRBV20-1; CDR3: CSAYSGPAGEQYF
J: TRBJ2-7; V: TRBV28; CDR3: CASLQGGGYEQYF
J: TRBJ2-4; V: TRBV7-2; CDR3: CASSLQPGQGNIQYF
J: TRBJ2-5; V: TRBV28; CDR3: CASKREARETQYF
J: TRBJ2-7; V: TRBV6-2/TRBV6-3; CDR3: CASRPTGTGSEQYF
J: TRBJ2-1; V: TRBV20-1; CDR3: CSARKTTMKGHNEQFF
J: TRBJ2-5; V: TRBV7-2; CDR3: CASSWLGGRGGTQYF
J: TRBJ1-1; V: TRBV20-1; CDR3: CSALFWTGGITEAFF
J: TRBJ1-5; V: TRBV7-9; CDR3: CASSRTGFGQPQHF
J: TRBJ2-2; V: TRBV27; CDR3: CASSLSQTGELFF
J: TRBJ2-3; V: TRBV2; CDR3: CASSERSGRTDTQYF
J: TRBJ2-1; V: TRBV4-1; CDR3: CASSQVSGGAVEQFF
J: TRBJ2-1; V: TRBV19; CDR3: CASSRYTSGVNEQFF
J: TRBJ2-1; V: TRBV5-5; CDR3: CASLQSPGTEQFF
J: TRBJ2-5; V: TRBV10-3; CDR3: CAILDSEQETQYF
J: TRBJ2-6; V: TRBV5-6; CDR3: CASSLEGTGNSGANVLTF
J: TRBJ2-4; V: TRBV6-6; CDR3: CASSPDLTGLEYF
J: TRBJ1-1; V: TRBV6-1; CDR3: CASRRGRDTEAFF
J: TRBJ2-7; V: TRBV12-3/TRBV12-4; CDR3: CASSTGDTGEQYF
J: TRBJ2-6; V: TRBV14; CDR3: CASSRTGATGGANVLTF
J: TRBJ1-2; V: TRBV5-4; CDR3: CASSSGQGAGNYGYTF
J: TRBJ2-2; V: TRBV19; CDR3: CASRDRRVNTGELFF
J: TRBJ1-1; V: TRBV7-2; CDR3: CASSLEAVMNTEAFF
J: TRBJ1-2; V: TRBV5-8; CDR3: CASSYHRDRGDYGYTF
J: TRBJ1-2; V: TRBV5-4; CDR3: CASSIGANYGYTF
J: TRBJ2-7; V: TRBV6-5; CDR3: CASSYNQRPYEQYF
J: TRBJ2-1; V: TRBV7-6; CDR3: CASSLTGGTSDEQFF
J: TRBJ1-6; V: TRBV10-2; CDR3: CASSAYLLLDRGNSPLHF
J: TRBJ2-7; V: TRBV28; CDR3: CASSSIDRGYEQYF
J: TRBJ2-1; V: TRBV3-1; CDR3: CASSQVRQGYDEQFF
J: TRBJ2-4; V: TRBV3-1; CDR3: CASSRDSAMGYIQYF
J: TRBJ2-2; V: TRBV18; CDR3: CASTSPTNTGELFF
J: TRBJ1-5; V: TRBV7-6; CDR3: CASSLASDGQPQHF
J: TRBJ2-1; V: TRBV7-6; CDR3: CASSLESWPAGEQFF
J: TRBJ1-1; V: TRBV20-1; CDR3: CSARDPGDGTLAFF
J: TRBJ2-5; V: TRBV7-2; CDR3: CASSLALVAQETQYF
J: TRBJ1-2; V: TRBV7-8; CDR3: CASSSRLGQSNYGYTF
J: TRBJ2-3; V: TRBV11-1; CDR3: CASSSAGQGAVTQYF
J: TRBJ1-3; V: TRBV7-9; CDR3: CASSVARNQYGNTIYF
J: TRBJ2-7; V: TRBV28; CDR3: CASSLRQLPSSYEQYF
J: TRBJ1-2; V: TRBV12-3/TRBV12-4; CDR3: CASSTRTGGGRGYTF
J: TRBJ1-5; V: TRBV19; CDR3: CASRLGVDNQPQHF
J: TRBJ1-1; V: TRBV12-3/TRBV12-4; CDR3: CASSFGLGGTEAFF
J: TRBJ2-1; V: TRBV11-2; CDR3: CASSLDFRSNNEQFF
J: TRBJ1-2; V: TRBV10-3; CDR3: CAIKTGEDGYTF
J: TRBJ2-3; V: TRBV27; CDR3: CASSPPGSTDTQYF
J: TRBJ2-1; V: TRBV6-2/TRBV6-3; CDR3: CASSHSLPLTGSYNEQFF
J: TRBJ2-5; V: TRBV7-2; CDR3: CASSLDGRLQETQYF
J: TRBJ2-1; V: TRBV28; CDR3: CASMRWGEQFF
J: TRBJ1-4; V: TRBV12-3/TRBV12-4; CDR3: CASSSQISTNEKLFF